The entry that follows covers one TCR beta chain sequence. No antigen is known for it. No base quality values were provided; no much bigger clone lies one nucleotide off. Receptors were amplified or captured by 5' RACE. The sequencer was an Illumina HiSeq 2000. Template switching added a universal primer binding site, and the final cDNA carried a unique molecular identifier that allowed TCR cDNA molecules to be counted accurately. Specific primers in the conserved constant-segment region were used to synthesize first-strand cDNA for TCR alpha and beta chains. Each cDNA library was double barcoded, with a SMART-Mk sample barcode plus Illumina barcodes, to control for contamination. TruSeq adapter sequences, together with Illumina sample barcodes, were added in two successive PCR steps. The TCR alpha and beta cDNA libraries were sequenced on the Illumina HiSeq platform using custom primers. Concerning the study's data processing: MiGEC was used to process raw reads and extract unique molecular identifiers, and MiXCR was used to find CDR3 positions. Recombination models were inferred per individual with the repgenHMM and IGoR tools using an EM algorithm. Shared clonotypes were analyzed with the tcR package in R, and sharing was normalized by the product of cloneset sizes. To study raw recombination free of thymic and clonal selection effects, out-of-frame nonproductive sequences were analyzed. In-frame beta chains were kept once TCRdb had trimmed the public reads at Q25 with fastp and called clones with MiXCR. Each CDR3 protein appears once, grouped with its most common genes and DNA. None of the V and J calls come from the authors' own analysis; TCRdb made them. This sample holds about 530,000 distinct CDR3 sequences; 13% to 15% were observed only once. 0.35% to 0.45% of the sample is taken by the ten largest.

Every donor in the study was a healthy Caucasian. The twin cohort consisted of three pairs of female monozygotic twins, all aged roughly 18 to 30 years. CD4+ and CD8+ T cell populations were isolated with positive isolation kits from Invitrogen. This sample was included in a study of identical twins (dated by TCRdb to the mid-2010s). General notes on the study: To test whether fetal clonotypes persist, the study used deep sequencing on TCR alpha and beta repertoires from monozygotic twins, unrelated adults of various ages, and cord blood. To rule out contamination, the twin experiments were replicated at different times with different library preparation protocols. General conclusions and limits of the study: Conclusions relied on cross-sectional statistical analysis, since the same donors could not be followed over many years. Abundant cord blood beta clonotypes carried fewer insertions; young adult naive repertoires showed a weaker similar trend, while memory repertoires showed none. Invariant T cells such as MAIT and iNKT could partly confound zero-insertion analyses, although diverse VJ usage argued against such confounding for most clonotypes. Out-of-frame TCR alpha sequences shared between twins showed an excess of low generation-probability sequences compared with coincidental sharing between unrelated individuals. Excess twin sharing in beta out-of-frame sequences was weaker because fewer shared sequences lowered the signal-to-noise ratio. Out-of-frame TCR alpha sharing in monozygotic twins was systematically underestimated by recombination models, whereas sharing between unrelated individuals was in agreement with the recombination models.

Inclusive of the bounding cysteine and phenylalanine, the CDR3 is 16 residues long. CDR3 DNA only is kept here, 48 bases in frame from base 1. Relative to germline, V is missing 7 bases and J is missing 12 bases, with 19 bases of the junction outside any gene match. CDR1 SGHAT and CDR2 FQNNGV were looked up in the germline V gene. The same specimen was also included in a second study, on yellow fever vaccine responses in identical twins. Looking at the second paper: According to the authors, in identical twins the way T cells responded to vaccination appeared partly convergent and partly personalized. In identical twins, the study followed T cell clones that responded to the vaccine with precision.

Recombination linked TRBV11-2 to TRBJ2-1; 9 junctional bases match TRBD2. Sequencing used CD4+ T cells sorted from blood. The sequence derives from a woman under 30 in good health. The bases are TGTGCCAGCATCCCGCGGGGGGGAGAGAACGGGCAAGGGCAGTTCTTC. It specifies CASIPRGGENGQGQFF.